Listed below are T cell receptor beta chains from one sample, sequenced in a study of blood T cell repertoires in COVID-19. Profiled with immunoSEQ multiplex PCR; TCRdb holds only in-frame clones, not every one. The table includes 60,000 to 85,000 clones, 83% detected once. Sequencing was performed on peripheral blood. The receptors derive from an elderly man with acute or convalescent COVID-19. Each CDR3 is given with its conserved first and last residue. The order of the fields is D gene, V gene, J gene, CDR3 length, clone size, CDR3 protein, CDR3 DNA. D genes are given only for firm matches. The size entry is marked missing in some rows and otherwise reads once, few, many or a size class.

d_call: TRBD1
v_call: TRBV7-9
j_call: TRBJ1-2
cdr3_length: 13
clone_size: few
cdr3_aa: CASSSGQGKGYTF
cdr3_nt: TGTGCCAGCAGCTCCGGACAGGGTAAAGGCTACACCTTC

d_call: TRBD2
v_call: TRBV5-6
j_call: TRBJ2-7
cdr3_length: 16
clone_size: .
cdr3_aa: CASSSVLAAITYEQYF
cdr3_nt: TGTGCCAGCAGCTCGGTACTAGCGGCGATAACCTACGAGCAGTACTTC

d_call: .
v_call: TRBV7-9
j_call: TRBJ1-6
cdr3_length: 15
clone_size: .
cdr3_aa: CASRPDGGNNSPLHF
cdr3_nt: TGTGCCAGCAGACCCGACGGAGGGAATAATTCACCCCTCCACTTT

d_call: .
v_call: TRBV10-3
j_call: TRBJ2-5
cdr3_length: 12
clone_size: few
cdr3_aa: CAIGAAQETQYF
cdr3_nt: TGTGCCATCGGGGCCGCTCAAGAGACCCAGTACTTC

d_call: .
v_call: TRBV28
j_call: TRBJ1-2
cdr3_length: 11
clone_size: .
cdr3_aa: CATDRGYGYTF
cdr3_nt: TGTGCCACCGACCGGGGCTATGGCTACACCTTC

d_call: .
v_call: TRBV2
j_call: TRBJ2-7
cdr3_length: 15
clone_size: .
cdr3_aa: CASSSISSGSGEQYF
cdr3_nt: TGTGCCAGCAGTTCCATATCGAGCGGATCTGGAGAGCAGTACTTC

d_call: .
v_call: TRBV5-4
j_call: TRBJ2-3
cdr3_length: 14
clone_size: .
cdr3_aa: CASSLIGGTDTQYF
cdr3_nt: TGTGCCAGCAGCTTAATCGGAGGCACAGATACGCAGTATTTT

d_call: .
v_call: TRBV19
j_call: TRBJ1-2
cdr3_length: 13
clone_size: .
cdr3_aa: CASSMRASPGYTF
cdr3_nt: TGTGCCAGTAGTATGCGGGCGTCGCCGGGCTACACCTTC

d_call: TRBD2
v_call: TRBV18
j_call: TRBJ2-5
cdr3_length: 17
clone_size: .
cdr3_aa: CASSPSGTSVSKETQYF
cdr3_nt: TGTGCCAGCTCACCGAGCGGGACTAGCGTATCCAAAGAGACCCAGTACTTC

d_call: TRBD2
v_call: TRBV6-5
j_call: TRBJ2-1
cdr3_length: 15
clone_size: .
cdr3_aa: CASSPGLANYNEQFF
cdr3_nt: TGTGCCAGCAGCCCGGGACTAGCTAACTACAATGAGCAGTTCTTC

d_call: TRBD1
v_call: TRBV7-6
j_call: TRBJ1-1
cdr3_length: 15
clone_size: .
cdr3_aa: CASSYRGQGDTEAFF
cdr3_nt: TGTGCCAGCAGCTACCGGGGACAGGGGGACACTGAAGCTTTCTTT

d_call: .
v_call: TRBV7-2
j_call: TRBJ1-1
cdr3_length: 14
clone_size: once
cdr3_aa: CASSFRGMGTEAFF
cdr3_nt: TGTGCCAGCAGCTTTAGGGGAATGGGTACTGAAGCTTTCTTT